This T cell receptor beta chain was identified during a study of T cells in Graves' hyperthyroidism and ophthalmopathy. Study findings and constraints: Expanded thyroid clonotypes (above 0.001) were mostly also found in blood.

RNA transcripts provided the source from which TCR beta CDR3 regions were amplified. TCR CDR3 underwent first-round RT-PCR with the HTBI primer set. TCRdb passed the multiplex PCR reads through MiXCR, listing each CDR3 protein once. The table records approximately 600,000 distinct CDR3 sequences, 14% of them present only once. This clonotype appeared a few times. Its specificity is unknown. Source material: blood. This TCR was sampled from a woman between 18 and 29 years old with Graves' ophthalmopathy.

CDR3 amino acids: CASSYRVGRQRISPLHF. For the CDR3, the DNA is TGTGCCAGCAGCTACAGGGTAGGGAGGCAAAGGATTTCACCCCTCCACTTT. The chain employs TRBV6-1 and TRBJ1-6; tentatively, D is TRBD1 (6 bases). This CDR3 has 17 amino acids. Germline-derived CDR1 and CDR2 are MNHNS and SASEGT. V lost 6 bases, J lost 9 bases, and 24 bases lay in between.